The 13 T cell receptor beta chains reported below all come from one sample, sequenced in a study of blood T cell repertoires in COVID-19. Profiling relied on immunoSEQ multiplex PCR, and the TCRdb table lists in-frame clones only, not all of them. The data contain more than 250,000 clones, 70% to 90% of them seen just once; the ten biggest clones take up 6% to 8%. Sequenced sample: peripheral blood. These receptors all stem from a woman aged 45-60 years with COVID-19, enrolled during active disease.

This sequence joins TRBV6-5 and TRBJ2-7; D perhaps matches TRBD1 (6 bases). Germline values: CDR1 MNHEY, CDR2 SVGAGI. The CDR3 is 14 amino acids. Trimming stripped 10 bases from V and 2 bases from J, with 18 bases between. The CDR3 sequence is CATLRVGGTYEQYF. The CDR3 bases are TGTGCCACCTTAAGGGTTGGGGGCACCTACGAGCAGTACTTC.

The chain joins TRBV7-9 to TRBJ1-5, with unresolved D. The CDR3 extends over 14 amino acids. Trimming took 4 bases from V and 4 from J, leaving 11 bases between them. Per germline, CDR1 SEHNR and CDR2 FQNEAQ (reference sequence). The CDR3 loop reads CASSSQSRNQPQHF. In DNA, the CDR3 is TGTGCCAGCAGCTCACAGAGTAGGAATCAGCCCCAGCATTTT.

V gene TRBV6-5 combines with J gene TRBJ2-7; 9 bases are shared with TRBD2. The CDR3 is made up of 15 amino acids. Germline trimming cut 6 bases from V and 2 bases from J; bases unmatched to any gene: 8. Germline CDR1 is MNHEY and CDR2 is SVGAGI. DNA of the CDR3: TGTGCCAGCAGCTCAGGGGCGGGAGGGACCTACGAGCAGTACTTC. Amino acid sequence: CASSSGAGGTYEQYF.

The rearrangement links TRBV3-1 (or the pseudogene TRBV3-2) to TRBJ1-2; no reliable D call. V lost 3 bases and J 4 bases, leaving 15 bases between the germline ends. This CDR3 region has 15 residues. The germline CDR1 and CDR2 sequences are LGHDT and YNNKEL (reference sequence). As DNA, the CDR3 is TGTGCCAGCAGCCACCTTCAGGCCCGGGGCTATGGCTACACCTTC. As protein: CASSHLQARGYGYTF.

V and J are TRBV9 and TRBJ2-3; 7 nucleotides line up with TRBD2. This CDR3 is 16 amino acids long. Looked up from germline, CDR1 is SGDLS and CDR2 is YYNGEE. Trimming cost V 0 bases and J 4 bases; bases outside gene matches: 8. CDR3 coding DNA: TGTGCCAGCAGCGTAGTGGGAAGACTAGCCGCAGATACGCAGTATTTT. It encodes CASSVVGRLAADTQYF.

The rearrangement joins TRBV29-1 to TRBJ2-7; 8 bases are shared with TRBD1. Looked up from germline, CDR1 is SQVTM and CDR2 is ANQGSEA. The CDR3 totals 14 residues. The ends lost 5 bases at V and 0 bases at J; junction bases unmatched: 6. CDR3 in DNA: TGCAGCGTTAACCCGGGACAGGCCTCCTACGAGCAGTACTTC. It encodes CSVNPGQASYEQYF.

The rearrangement uses TRBV3-1 (or the pseudogene TRBV3-2) and TRBJ2-3; weak D call: TRBD2 (5 bases). Germline assignment: CDR1 LGHDT and CDR2 YNNKEL (reference sequence). The CDR3 is 15 residues long. Trimming took 1 base from V and 1 from J, leaving 9 bases between them. CDR3 residues: CASSQGGAGTDTQYF. CDR3 nucleotides: TGTGCCAGCAGCCAAGGGGGAGCGGGCACAGATACGCAGTATTTT.

The V and J genes are TRBV3-1 (or the pseudogene TRBV3-2) and TRBJ1-1; TRBD1 matches at 8 bases. With 8 bases clipped from V and 5 bases from J, the junction kept 13 bases outside the gene matches. The CDR3 has 15 residues. The germline gives CDR1 LGHDT, CDR2 YNNKEL (reference sequence). CDR3 sequence: CASSIGQGSGTEAFF. CDR3 nucleotides: TGTGCCAGCTCCATCGGACAGGGTTCTGGGACTGAAGCTTTCTTT.

This chain links TRBV7-2 with TRBJ1-2, with D possibly matching TRBD1 (5 bases). V lost 3 bases and J lost 7, with 12 bases in between. The CDR3 is made up of 13 amino acids. CDR1 SGHTA and CDR2 FQGNSA come from the germline V gene. The chain's CDR3 is CASSFSQGSGYTF. The CDR3 DNA is TGTGCCAGCAGCTTTAGTCAGGGTAGTGGCTACACCTTC.

This clone was seen a few times. The J gene is TRBJ1-5, the V gene TRBV6-2 or TRBV6-3; TRBD1 matches 9 bases. The germline CDR1 and CDR2 sequences are MNHEY and SVGEGT. This CDR3 has 14 amino acids. J gave up 4 bases and V 2 bases, and 0 bases lay outside the gene matches. DNA for the CDR3: TGTGCCAGCAGTTACGGGACAGGGAATCAGCCCCAGCATTTT. Its protein is CASSYGTGNQPQHF.

The chain is built from TRBV11-2 and TRBJ2-7, with a tentative D call TRBD1 (6 bases). The ends were cut back, 5 bases at V and 2 bases at J, with 10 bases in the middle. This CDR3 comprises 13 residues. Germline V CDR1 and CDR2: SGHAT, FQNNGV. The CDR3 bases are TGTGCCAGCAGCCCGGACAGAGCCTACGAGCAGTACTTC. Its translation: CASSPDRAYEQYF. The variable domain in full, completed from reference TRBV11-2 and TRBJ2-7, reads EAGVAQSPRYKIIEKRQSVAFWCNPISGHATLYWYQQILGQGPKLLIQFQNNGVVDDSQLPKDRFSAERLKGVDSTLKIQPAKLEDSAVYLCASSPDRAYEQYFGPGTRLTVT.

The chain links TRBV15 to TRBJ2-6; D gene uncertain. This CDR3 is 20 amino acids long. Germline CDR1 is LNHNV and CDR2 is YYDKDF (reference sequence). Trimming took 0 bases from V and 0 from J, leaving 18 bases between them. As DNA, the CDR3 is TGTGCCACCAGCAGAGATCCAAACCTTGGCCAGTACTCTGGGGCCAACGTCCTGACTTTC. Its translation is CATSRDPNLGQYSGANVLTF.

The J gene is TRBJ1-2, the V gene TRBV24-1; 8 nucleotides match TRBD1. The trim removed 7 bases at V and 8 bases at J, leaving 5 bases unmatched. Germline V CDR1 and CDR2: KGHDR, SFDVKD. CDR3 size: 12 residues. The CDR3 spells CATRDRVGGYTF. The CDR3 region has the DNA TGTGCCACCAGGGACAGGGTTGGCGGCTACACCTTC.